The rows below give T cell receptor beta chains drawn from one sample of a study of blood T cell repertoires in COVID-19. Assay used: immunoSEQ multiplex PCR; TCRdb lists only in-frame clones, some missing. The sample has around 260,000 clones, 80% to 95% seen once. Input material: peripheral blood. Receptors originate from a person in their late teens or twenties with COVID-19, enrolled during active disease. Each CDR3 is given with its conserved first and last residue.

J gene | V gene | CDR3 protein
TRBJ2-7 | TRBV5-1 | CASSLGRTGKTYEQYF
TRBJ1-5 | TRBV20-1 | CSASPGQNQPQHF
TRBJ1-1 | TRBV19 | CASSSPGGAGDTEAFF
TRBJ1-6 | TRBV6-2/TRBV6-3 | CASSYDGTSGSPLHF
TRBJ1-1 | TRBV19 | CASSYTRNTEAFF
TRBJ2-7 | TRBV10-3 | CAISESQREDPKQYF
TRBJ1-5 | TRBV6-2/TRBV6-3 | CASSYGGWDRPQHF
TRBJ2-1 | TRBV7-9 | CASQEGHSNEQFF
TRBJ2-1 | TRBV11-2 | CASSLGSTYNEQFF
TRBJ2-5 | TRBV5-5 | CASSSRQGNIQETQYF
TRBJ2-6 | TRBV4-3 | CASSQETGTLANVLTF
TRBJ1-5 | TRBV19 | CATRRDRVNQPQHF
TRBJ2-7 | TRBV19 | CASSRSGSINEQYF
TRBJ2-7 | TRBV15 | CATSTIRQEFYEQYF
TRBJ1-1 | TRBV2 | CASRAGQGWETEAFF
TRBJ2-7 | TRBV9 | CASSVAGQGAEQYF
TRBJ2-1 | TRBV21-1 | CASSKRQSAGEMNNEQFF
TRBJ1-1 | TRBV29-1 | CSVVDRQNTEAFF
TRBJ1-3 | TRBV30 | CASKRVSGNTIYF
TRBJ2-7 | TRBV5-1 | CASSWEGPSYEQYF
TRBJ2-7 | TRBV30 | CAWSVGSGRAQQYF
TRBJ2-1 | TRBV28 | CASSFITRDNEQFF
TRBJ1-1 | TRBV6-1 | CASSEGRIEAFF
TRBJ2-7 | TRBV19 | CASKEAGGPYEQYF
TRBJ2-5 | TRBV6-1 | CASSELAGEGETQYF
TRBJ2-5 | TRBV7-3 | CASSLSIAGEETQYF
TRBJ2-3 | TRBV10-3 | CAISYSSTDTQYF
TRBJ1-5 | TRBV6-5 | CASSSRGINQPQHF
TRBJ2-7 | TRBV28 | CASSVAEGSYEQYF
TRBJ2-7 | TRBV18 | CASSPPGTGPSYEQYF
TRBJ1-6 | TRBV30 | CAWAESYNSPLHF
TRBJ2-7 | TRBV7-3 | CASSLQGGPYEQYF
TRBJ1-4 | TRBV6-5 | CASSKEGMGKLFF
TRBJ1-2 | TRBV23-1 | CASSHGKPGFYTF
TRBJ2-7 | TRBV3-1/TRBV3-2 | CASSQGGVYEQYF
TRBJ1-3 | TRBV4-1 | CASSHDGSGNTIYF
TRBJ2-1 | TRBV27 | CASSLGQGFYNEQFF
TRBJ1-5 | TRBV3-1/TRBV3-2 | CASSQGQANNQPQHF
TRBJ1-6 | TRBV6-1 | CASSEGTGKNSPLHF
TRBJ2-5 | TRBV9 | CASSEDPYQETQYF
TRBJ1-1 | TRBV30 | CAWTDSPNTEAFF
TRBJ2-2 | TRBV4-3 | CASSQDSLAGGPPHTGELFF
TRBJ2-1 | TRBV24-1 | CATSESGTGRGEQFF